The 11 T cell receptor beta chains in this list originate from one sample, sequenced in a study of blood T cell repertoires in COVID-19. Method: immunoSEQ multiplex PCR; TCRdb's copy keeps in-frame clones and lacks some. The data hold about 50,000 clones, with 70% to 85% observed a single time. Sequencing was carried out using peripheral blood. The receptors shown here come from a man aged 70 or older with active COVID-19.

The DNA of the CDR3 is TGTGCCAGCAGTTACCCGGGAGGTGAGCAGTTCTTC. Amino acid sequence: CASSYPGGEQFF. This chain joins TRBV6-6 and TRBJ2-1, with TRBD2 matching over 7 bases. The ends lost 2 bases at V and 9 bases at J; junction bases unmatched: 1. The CDR3 totals 12 residues. Per germline, CDR1 MNHNY and CDR2 SVGAGI (reference sequence).

This rearrangement joins TRBV3-1 (or the pseudogene TRBV3-2) to TRBJ2-1; TRBD1 is a possible D gene (6 bases). The CDR3 contains 16 residues. V gave up 0 bases and J gave up 6 bases, with 15 bases separating them. Germline V CDR1 and CDR2: LGHDT, YNNKEL (reference sequence). Written as DNA, the CDR3 is TGTGCCAGCAGCCAAGAGGGGGCGAACCTCCCCAATGAGCAGTTCTTC. Translating gives CASSQEGANLPNEQFF.

V and J are TRBV12-3 or TRBV12-4 and TRBJ1-4; D is unclear. The CDR3 has 12 residues. The ends were cut back, 6 bases at V and 10 bases at J, with 12 bases in the middle. This CDR3 reads CASSPGGAKLFF. CDR3 nucleotides: TGTGCCAGCAGCCCCGGTGGAGCAAAACTGTTTTTT.

J is TRBJ2-3 and V is TRBV5-5, with a possible D match to TRBD2 (5 bases). The CDR3 sequence is 14 residues long. V lost 0 bases, J lost 0 bases, and 5 bases lay in between. The germline V gene encodes CDR1 SGHKS and CDR2 YYEKEE (reference sequence). The CDR3 bases are TGTGCCAGCAGCTTGGGGACTAGCACAGATACGCAGTATTTT. Translation gives CASSLGTSTDTQYF.

The V gene is TRBV27, the J gene TRBJ1-5; TRBD1 aligns across 7 bases. The CDR3 sequence is 13 residues long. Trimming took 10 bases from V and 4 from J; bases not matched to a gene: 7. Germline CDR1 is MNHEY and CDR2 is SMNVEV (reference sequence). The DNA of the CDR3 is TGTGCCATTGCGACAGGGTCGAATCAGCCCCAGCATTTT. It codes for CAIATGSNQPQHF.

The chain employs TRBV30 and TRBJ2-1; perhaps D is TRBD1 or TRBD2 (5 bases each). The CDR3 runs 16 residues. Germline V gives CDR1 GTSNPN, CDR2 SVGIG (reference sequence). Trimming took off 5 bases at V and 0 bases at J, with 17 bases between the two ends. This CDR3 reads CAWGGSGSSSYNEQFF. The CDR3 DNA reads as TGTGCCTGGGGGGGAAGCGGATCGAGCTCCTACAATGAGCAGTTCTTC.

The chain uses TRBV7-2 and TRBJ2-7, with 8 bases lining up with TRBD2. In germline, CDR1 is SGHTA, CDR2 FQGNSA. The CDR3 sequence is 16 residues long. The J segment lost 0 bases and the V segment lost 2 bases, leaving 6 bases of the junction unmatched. The CDR3 DNA follows: TGTGCCAGCAGCTTACGCGGGGGGACGGGCTCCTACGAGCAGTACTTC. This translates into CASSLRGGTGSYEQYF.

The chain recombines TRBV5-6 with TRBJ1-3; perhaps TRBD1 as D (6 bases). V lost 4 bases to trimming and J lost 0 bases, with 20 bases between them. Germline V lookup: CDR1 SGHDT, CDR2 YYEEEE. This CDR3 is built from 18 residues. CDR3 sequence (DNA): TGTGCCAGCAGCCTGGGGACTGACAGGCCATACTCTGGAAACACCATATATTTT. This sequence encodes CASSLGTDRPYSGNTIYF.

The chain employs TRBV2 and TRBJ2-3; D unresolved. There are 13 residues in the CDR3. Germline loops: CDR1 SNHLY, CDR2 FYNNEI. Trimming cost V 8 bases and J 2 bases, with 11 bases left between them. Written as DNA, the CDR3 is TGTGCCAGCGCTCCGGTCACCACAGATACGCAGTATTTT. As protein: CASAPVTTDTQYF.

The chain has TRBV10-3 and TRBJ1-2; 9 bases fit TRBD1. The trim removed 6 bases at V and 8 bases at J, leaving 10 bases unmatched. The CDR3 contains 14 residues. The germline V gene encodes CDR1 ENHRY and CDR2 SYGVKD. This CDR3 is CAIRGTGTVHGYTF. CDR3 sequence (DNA): TGTGCCATCAGGGGGACAGGGACGGTACACGGCTACACCTTC.

The chain recombines TRBV5-4 with TRBJ2-5; tentatively, D is TRBD1 (9 bases). Trimming left V 6 bases short and J 4 bases short, with 19 bases between. CDR1 and CDR2 from the germline V gene are SGHNT and YYREEE (reference sequence). The CDR3 loop spans 15 amino acids. The CDR3 DNA sequence: TGTGCCAGCACCAAACAGGGGGCGGGGGGAGAGACCCAGTACTTC. Translating it yields CASTKQGAGGETQYF.